In this sample, the clone carrying this TCR beta chain turned up a few times. Its antigen remains unidentified. This record comes from a study of identical twins. General observations from the study: Excess twin sharing in beta out-of-frame sequences was weaker.

This CDR3 contains 13 residues. The V gene lost 3 bases and the J gene lost 2 bases, with 7 bases spanning the gap. From germline, CDR1 is MDHEN and CDR2 SYDVKM. Through template switching, a universal primer site was introduced, and the cDNA contained unique molecular identifiers. MiXCR was run by TCRdb on the 5' RACE reads, yielding one entry per CDR3 protein. The sample has about 250,000 distinct CDR3 sequences; approximately 7.8% are singletons. A further study also used this sample, focusing on yellow fever vaccine responses in identical twins.

Sequencing was carried out using CD8+ T cells sorted from blood. The chain couples TRBV28 to TRBJ2-5, with D unclear. This TCR was recovered from a woman aged 18-29 years in good health. In nucleotides, the CDR3 is TGTGCCAGCAGTTTGGACCTACAAGAGACCCAGTACTTC. Encoded protein: CASSLDLQETQYF.